Listed here are 18 T cell receptor beta chains from one sample, sequenced in a study of regulatory T cells in long-lasting Graves disease. Time point here: persistent/refractory GD, antithyroid drugs over 5 years with positive TRAb. The TCR library was made from RNA extracted from PBMCs. Sequencing libraries for TCR beta were prepared with iRepertoire HTBI primers and Arm-PCR of CDR3 regions. TCRdb re-called the multiplex PCR reads with MiXCR, one entry per CDR3 protein. The table lists 600,000 to 800,000 distinct CDR3 sequences, about 32% of them singletons. The specimen comprised peripheral blood mononuclear cells (PBMCs), sampled when the disease was refractory, from a patient treated with antithyroid drugs. The receptors derive from a female donor with Graves disease.

The chain is built from TRBV5-1 and TRBJ2-5, with D uncertain. Trimming removed 6 bases from V and 4 bases from J, with 13 bases in between. CDR1 and CDR2 from the germline V gene are SGHRS and YFSETQ. The CDR3 totals 13 residues. The CDR3: CASTLLSGETQYF. The CDR3 DNA reads as TGCGCCAGCACGCTTCTGTCTGGAGAGACCCAGTACTTC.

This clonotype was found a few times. V usage is TRBV12-3 or TRBV12-4 and J usage is TRBJ1-4; D is perhaps TRBD1 (5 bases). This CDR3 spans 15 amino acids. V gave up 5 bases and J gave up 8 bases, with 18 bases separating them. The CDR3 here is CASSPHGGSAEKLFF. DNA for the CDR3: TGTGCCAGCAGTCCCCACGGGGGGTCCGCGGAAAAACTGTTTTTT.

This chain connects TRBV5-5 to TRBJ1-5; D not resolved. This CDR3 is built from 14 residues. Trimming pared 2 bases from V and 7 bases from J, leaving 13 bases between. Germline assignment: CDR1 SGHKS and CDR2 YYEKEE (reference sequence). In DNA form, the CDR3 reads TGTGCCAGCAGCTTCGGACCGACCAGGCAGCCCCAGCATTTT. It codes for CASSFGPTRQPQHF.

CDR3 sequence reads: CASSDSLRRDEKLFF. The CDR3 DNA follows: TGTGCCAGTAGTGACTCGCTCAGGCGTGACGAAAAACTGTTTTTT. V usage is TRBV19 and J usage is TRBJ1-4, with D hard to call. The CDR3 extends over 15 amino acids. With 5 bases removed from V and 8 bases from J, the gap between germline ends came to 18 bases. Germline V gene sequence: CDR1 LNHDA, CDR2 SQIVND (reference sequence).

The CDR3 loop reads CASTQTTGYEQFF. In DNA form, the CDR3 reads TGTGCCAGCACCCAAACGACAGGATACGAGCAGTTCTTC. The rearrangement uses TRBV6-1 and TRBJ2-1; weak D call: TRBD1 (6 bases). Trimming took 7 bases from V and 10 from J, leaving 17 bases between them. This CDR3 comprises 13 residues. Germline CDR1 is MNHNS and CDR2 is SASEGT.

The chain has TRBV7-9 and TRBJ1-3; no reliable D call. Germline assignment: CDR1 SEHNR and CDR2 FQNEAQ (reference sequence). The V and J ends lost 1 base and 2 bases respectively, with 6 bases between them. The CDR3 totals 14 residues. The CDR3 loop reads CASSLGETGNTIYF. CDR3 coding DNA: TGTGCCAGCAGCTTAGGGGAAACTGGAAACACCATATATTTT.

This clonotype was seen a handful of times. J is TRBJ2-7 and V is TRBV15; tentative D call: TRBD1 (6 bases). The germline gives CDR1 LNHNV, CDR2 YYDKDF (reference sequence). V dropped 1 base and J dropped 3 bases, with 13 bases sitting between them. The CDR3 totals 15 residues. The CDR3 region is CATSRVARGGYEQYF. CDR3 nucleotide sequence: TGTGCCACCAGCAGAGTGGCCAGGGGCGGCTACGAGCAGTACTTC.

This chain joins TRBV6-1 and TRBJ1-2, with D unresolved. Germline assignment: CDR1 MNHNS and CDR2 SASEGT. CDR3 length: 14 amino acids. V dropped 6 bases and J dropped 2 bases, with 13 bases sitting between them. The CDR3 loop reads CASRSGGGNYGYTF. CDR3 coding DNA: TGTGCCAGCAGGTCAGGAGGCGGGAACTATGGCTACACCTTC.

The CDR3 here is CAWTLDGNTEAFF. In DNA, the CDR3 is TGTGCCTGGACCTTGGACGGGAACACTGAAGCTTTCTTT. The chain employs TRBV30 and TRBJ1-1; D gene ambiguous. Germline lookup yields CDR1 GTSNPN and CDR2 SVGIG (reference sequence). The CDR3 spans 13 residues. V lost 4 bases, J lost 1 base, and 10 bases lay in between.

As regards this clonotype: This may be a read error, as it is one base from a much larger clone. The chain combines TRBV6-2 or TRBV6-3 with TRBJ1-2, with 7 bases fitting TRBD1. CDR3 length: 18 amino acids. Germline CDR1 MNHEY, CDR2 SVGEGT. CDR3 DNA sequence: TGTGCCAGCGGTTACTACACACAACACAGGGGCGATAACTATGGCTACACCTTC. Translating it yields CASGYYTQHRGDNYGYTF.

The chain is built from TRBV20-1 and TRBJ2-1; TRBD2 matches at 10 bases. V was clipped by 6 bases and J by 9 bases; unmatched bases: 11. Looked up from germline, CDR1 is DFQATT and CDR2 is SNEGSKA (reference sequence). The CDR3 totals 14 residues. CDR3 sequence: CSATRLAGVGEQFF. CDR3 bases: TGCAGTGCCACGCGCCTAGCGGGAGTCGGTGAGCAGTTCTTC.

V gene TRBV6-1 combines with J gene TRBJ1-2; D not certain. CDR1 and CDR2 (germline): MNHNS, SASEGT. Trimming shortened V by 7 bases and J by 1 base, and 13 bases separated the two germline ends. The CDR3 extends over 14 amino acids. This CDR3 is CASMDGINNYGYTF. As DNA, the CDR3 is TGTGCCAGCATGGATGGGATAAATAACTATGGCTACACCTTC.

This chain links TRBV9 with TRBJ1-3; D is uncertain. The CDR3 spans 14 residues. V lost 1 base, J lost 6 bases, and 11 bases lay in between. CDR1 is SGDLS and CDR2 is YYNGEE in the germline V gene. The CDR3 spells CASSVSQYKNTIYF. As DNA, the CDR3 is TGTGCCAGCAGCGTATCACAGTATAAAAACACCATATATTTT.

V is TRBV30 and J is TRBJ1-5; a weak D match, TRBD1 (6 bases). V was shortened by 0 bases and J by 2 bases, with 20 bases between the two germline ends. This CDR3 spans 18 amino acids. Germline loops: CDR1 GTSNPN, CDR2 SVGIG (reference sequence). The CDR3 here is CAWSVDRGQRVGNQPQHF. In nucleotides, the CDR3 is TGTGCCTGGAGTGTTGATCGGGGACAAAGGGTTGGCAATCAGCCCCAGCATTTT.

The V gene is TRBV6-2 or TRBV6-3, the J gene TRBJ1-5; possible D gene TRBD1, 5 bases. The length of the CDR3 is 14 residues. V was trimmed by 7 bases and J by 4 bases, leaving 14 bases between them. The germline V gene encodes CDR1 MNHEY and CDR2 SVGEGT. The DNA of the CDR3 is TGTGCCAGCAAGAGGGACGGTGTTAATCAGCCCCAGCATTTT. Amino acids: CASKRDGVNQPQHF.

The chain links TRBV4-1 to TRBJ2-5; TRBD2 matches at 9 bases. The CDR3 loop spans 18 amino acids. V was clipped by 3 bases and J by 2 bases; unmatched bases: 13. The germline V gene has CDR1 MGHRA and CDR2 YSYEKL. For the CDR3, the DNA is TGCGCCAGCAGCCACCCAATACAGACTAGCGGACCACAAGAGACCCAGTACTTC. Translated: CASSHPIQTSGPQETQYF.

The chain combines TRBV6-2 or TRBV6-3 with TRBJ1-2; D not resolved. The CDR3 contains 14 residues. The germline V gene encodes CDR1 MNHEY and CDR2 SVGEGT. The V and J ends lost 5 bases and 4 bases respectively, with 14 bases between them. CDR3 sequence (DNA): TGTGCCAGCAGTGAAGCGAAGGGTGGCTATGGCTACACCTTC. Translation gives CASSEAKGGYGYTF.

Only a few counts were recorded for this clonotype. The chain joins TRBV6-1 to TRBJ1-1, with 11 bases that match TRBD1. The CDR3 length is 16 residues. CDR1 is MNHNS and CDR2 is SASEGT in the germline V gene. The J segment lost 1 base and the V segment lost 3 bases, leaving 4 bases of the junction unmatched. The DNA of the CDR3 is TGTGCCAGCAGTGATTGGACAGGGGGCTGGAACACTGAAGCTTTCTTT. Translated, it gives CASSDWTGGWNTEAFF.